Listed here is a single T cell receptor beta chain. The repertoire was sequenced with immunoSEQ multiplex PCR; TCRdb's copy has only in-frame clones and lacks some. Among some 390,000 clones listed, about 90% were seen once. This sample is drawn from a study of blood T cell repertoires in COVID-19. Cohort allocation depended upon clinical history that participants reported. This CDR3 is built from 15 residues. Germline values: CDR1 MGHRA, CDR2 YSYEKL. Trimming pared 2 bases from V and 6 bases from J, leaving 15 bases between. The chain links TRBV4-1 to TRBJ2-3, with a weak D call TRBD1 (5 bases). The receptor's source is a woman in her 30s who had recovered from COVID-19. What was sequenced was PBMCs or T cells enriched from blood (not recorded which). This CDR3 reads CASSQTQARGDTQYF. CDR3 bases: TGCGCCAGCAGCCAAACACAGGCCCGTGGGGATACGCAGTATTTT.